This T cell receptor (beta chain) was identified in a study of T cell responses to AZD1222 COVID-19 vaccine. Study outcomes and limitations: The donor cohort was predominantly white British with a female majority, and clonal diversity may have been underestimated. Sampling captured repertoires only after the peak T cell response. The reported proportion of spike-specific TCRs targeting unmutated variant regions was nearly half. Following two doses of AZD1222, Spike-specific TCR breadth and depth rose.

Turning to this clone: The antigen remains unidentified.

Clones were sequenced by immunoSEQ multiplex PCR, and TCRdb holds only the in-frame ones, with some missing. The sample yields more than 140,000 clones, approximately 88% seen once. This CDR3 comprises 15 residues. Germline values: CDR1 GTSNPN, CDR2 SVGIG (reference sequence). The ends lost 4 bases at V and 7 bases at J; junction bases unmatched: 6. The sequence was collected from an adult in good health. Sequenced here: peripheral blood, sampled on day 0 of AZD1222 vaccination. The rearrangement uses TRBV30 and TRBJ1-6, with TRBD1 matching over 11 bases. The CDR3, as DNA: TGTGCCTGGAACCTAGGGACAGGGGGAAATTCACCCCTCCACTTT. Translation: CAWNLGTGGNSPLHF. The whole variable domain, filled in from reference TRBV30 and TRBJ1-6, reads SQTIHQWPATLVQPVGSPLSLECTVEGTSNPNLYWYRQAAGRGLQLLFYSVGIGQISSEVPQNLSASRPQDRQFILSSKKLLLSDSGFYLCAWNLGTGGNSPLHFGNGTRLTVT.